The 3 T cell receptor beta chains below all came from one sample that was sequenced in a study of T cells expressing NK-cell markers. TCRdb re-called the 5' RACE reads and shows each CDR3 protein once, DNA omitted. The specimen's table records about 460,000 distinct CDR3 sequences. The specimen sequenced was blood T cells: a sorted CD56 or NKG2C T cell subset, CD4+ or CD8+ T cells, or bulk PBMC T cells (not recorded which). These receptors were collected from a woman between 45 and 60 years old in good health.

The chain combines TRBV28 with TRBJ2-1; the TRBD1 assignment by TCRdb is unverifiable without DNA. The V gene's germline CDR1 is MDHEN and CDR2 SYDVKM. The CDR3 extends over 15 amino acids. Here the CDR3 reads CASSLPGTGIYEQFF.

The chain links TRBV2 to TRBJ2-1; no DNA is available, so the TRBD2 call from TCRdb remains unchecked. Germline V gene data show CDR1 as SNHLY and CDR2 as FYNNEI. The CDR3 totals 14 residues. The chain's CDR3 is CASRYTSGTDEQFF.

This sequence joins TRBV12-5 and TRBJ2-2; the TCRdb D gene call, TRBD1, has no DNA to confirm it. CDR1 and CDR2 from the germline V gene are LGHNT and FRNRAP. This CDR3 has 13 residues. This chain's CDR3 is CASTGANTGELFF.